Following are 27 T cell receptor beta chains from one sample sequenced in a study of response to subunit inactivated influenza vaccine. TCRdb reprocessed the RT-PCR reads with MiXCR, giving one entry per CDR3 protein. The sample shows about 500,000 distinct CDR3 sequences, approximately 16% of them seen only once. Sequenced material: CD4+ T cells sorted from PBMCs, taken around 2 years after vaccination. Every receptor here comes from a man aged 45 to 70 who received an inactivated influenza vaccine.

The chain joins TRBV5-1 to TRBJ1-1; 9 nucleotides line up with TRBD1. J gave up 4 bases and V 4 bases, and 14 bases lay outside the gene matches. CDR1 and CDR2 (germline): SGHRS, YFSETQ. The CDR3 loop spans 17 amino acids. DNA for the CDR3: TGCGCCAGCAGCCCAATAACACGCGGACAGGGGAGCACTGAAGCTTTCTTT. The encoded protein is CASSPITRGQGSTEAFF.

The rearrangement links TRBV25-1 to TRBJ2-6; 8 bases agree with TRBD1. CDR3 length: 18 residues. Germline lookup yields CDR1 MGHDK and CDR2 SYGVNS. V was pared by 2 bases and J by 1 base, with 7 bases of the junction left unmatched. The CDR3 sequence is CASSERAGGESGANVLTF. CDR3 bases: TGTGCCAGCAGTGAAAGGGCAGGGGGCGAGTCTGGGGCCAACGTCCTGACTTTC. The variable domain in full, with the rest retrieved from reference TRBV25-1 and TRBJ2-6, is EADIYQTPRYLVIGTGKKITLECSQTMGHDKMYWYQQDPGMELHLIHYSYGVNSTEKGDLSSESTVSRIRTEHFPLTLESARPSHTSQYLCASSERAGGESGANVLTFGAGSRLTVL.

In its sample, this clonotype was seen a few times. This chain connects TRBV6-2 or TRBV6-3 to TRBJ2-5, with 10 positions matching TRBD2. Germline V CDR1 and CDR2: MNHEY, SVGEGT. There are 19 residues in the CDR3. The J segment lost 2 bases and the V segment lost 0 bases, leaving 12 bases of the junction unmatched. The CDR3 here is CASSYSGLAGVRKQETQYF. The CDR3 bases are TGTGCCAGCAGTTACTCTGGCCTAGCGGGAGTAAGAAAACAAGAGACCCAGTACTTC.

In its sample, this clonotype was seen a few times. This chain connects TRBV11-2 to TRBJ1-2; D not certain. The V and J ends lost 5 bases and 5 bases respectively, with 30 bases between them. CDR3 size: 19 residues. Per the germline V gene, CDR1 is SGHAT and CDR2 is FQNNGV. This CDR3 reads CASSPSAPGRSDVRYGYTF. The CDR3 DNA is TGTGCCAGCAGCCCCTCCGCCCCCGGGCGGTCAGATGTTCGGTATGGCTACACCTTC.

CDR3 in amino acids: CASSDPHRAQETQYF. CDR3 bases: TGTGCCAGCAGTGATCCCCACAGGGCCCAAGAGACCCAGTACTTC. This sequence joins TRBV25-1 and TRBJ2-5; TRBD1 might be the D (6 bases). Germline lookup yields CDR1 MGHDK and CDR2 SYGVNS. The CDR3 length is 15 residues. Trimming removed 3 bases at V and 1 base at J, with 12 bases between. The complete variable domain, with remaining parts taken from reference TRBV25-1 and TRBJ2-5, reads EADIYQTPRYLVIGTGKKITLECSQTMGHDKMYWYQQDPGMELHLIHYSYGVNSTEKGDLSSESTVSRIRTEHFPLTLESARPSHTSQYLCASSDPHRAQETQYFGPGTRLLVL.

This sequence joins TRBV27 and TRBJ2-5; D may be TRBD2 (5 bases). The V gene lost 8 bases and the J gene lost 5 bases, with 12 bases spanning the gap. The CDR3 consists of 12 residues. CDR1 and CDR2 from the germline V gene are MNHEY and SMNVEV (reference sequence). CDR3 sequence: CASSNGVETQYF. The CDR3 region has the DNA TGTGCCAGCTCAAACGGGGTCGAGACCCAGTACTTC.

The rearrangement links TRBV4-1 to TRBJ1-4; maybe TRBD1 (6 bases). Deletions cut 0 bases from V and 7 bases from J, with 12 bases between. This CDR3 spans 15 amino acids. Germline V gene data show CDR1 as MGHRA and CDR2 as YSYEKL. As DNA, the CDR3 is TGCGCCAGCAGCCAAGATATCGGGGGGCGTGAAAAACTGTTTTTT. This translates into CASSQDIGGREKLFF.

The rearrangement joins TRBV9 to TRBJ2-1, with TRBD2 matching 11 bases. This CDR3 contains 16 residues. V dropped 3 bases and J dropped 8; count of bases not matched to a gene: 10. Germline values: CDR1 SGDLS, CDR2 YYNGEE. The CDR3 DNA follows: TGTGCCAGCAGCGCCTCCGGGACTAGCGGTAGGGATGAGCAGTTCTTC. Its protein is CASSASGTSGRDEQFF.

This clonotype was seen many times. The chain joins TRBV2 to TRBJ2-3; D may be TRBD1 or TRBD2 (5 bases each). This CDR3 has 15 amino acids. Germline CDR1 and CDR2: SNHLY and FYNNEI. Trimming shortened V by 6 bases and J by 0 bases, and 13 bases separated the two germline ends. CDR3 sequence: CASSQGAPSTDTQYF. CDR3 DNA: TGTGCCAGCAGCCAGGGAGCACCGAGCACAGATACGCAGTATTTT.

Turning to this clonotype: A junction end diverges from the germline sequence, so it may reflect a read error. The rearrangement uses TRBV12-3 or TRBV12-4 and TRBJ2-3; D remains unclear. The CDR3 extends over 12 amino acids. The CDR3 DNA follows: TGTGCCGGCAGTTTCGGCACAGATACGCAGTATTTT. Protein sequence: CAGSFGTDTQYF.

V is TRBV15 and J is TRBJ2-1; D perhaps matches TRBD2 (5 bases). The germline CDR1 and CDR2 sequences are LNHNV and YYDKDF (reference sequence). CDR3 length: 14 residues. Trimming took 1 base from V and 7 from J, leaving 11 bases between them. The CDR3 protein is CATSRVPSTNEQFF. The CDR3 region has the DNA TGTGCCACCAGCAGAGTGCCTAGCACGAATGAGCAGTTCTTC.

The chain joins TRBV29-1 to TRBJ1-1, with D perhaps TRBD1 (6 bases). This CDR3 region has 13 residues. V lost 7 bases, J lost 5 bases, and 17 bases lay in between. Germline CDR1 is SQVTM and CDR2 is ANQGSEA. The CDR3 DNA sequence: TGCAGCGCCAGGGGAGGGAGTAAGACTGAAGCTTTCTTT. It codes for CSARGGSKTEAFF.

This clonotype showed up just a few times. The V call is TRBV5-1, the J call TRBJ2-5; the D gene is possibly TRBD1 (5 bases). V was shortened by 6 bases and J by 5 bases, with 11 bases between the two germline ends. The CDR3 runs 12 residues. Germline values: CDR1 SGHRS, CDR2 YFSETQ. The CDR3 nucleotides are TGCGCCAGCACGCGAGCAGGGGAGACCCAGTACTTC. It specifies CASTRAGETQYF.

The genes are TRBV20-1 and TRBJ2-7; 13 bases align to TRBD2. V lost 5 bases to trimming and J lost 5 bases; unmatched junction nucleotides: 12. The germline V gene encodes CDR1 DFQATT and CDR2 SNEGSKA (reference sequence). This CDR3 comprises 16 residues. The CDR3 loop reads CSALGLAGAVRDEQYF. Written as DNA, the CDR3 is TGCAGTGCTCTCGGACTAGCGGGAGCGGTACGAGACGAGCAGTACTTC.

This clonotype was counted between two and nine times. The chain carries TRBV4-3 and TRBJ2-5; tentative D call: TRBD2 (5 bases). Deletions cut 2 bases from V and 2 bases from J, with 9 bases between. This CDR3 is 14 amino acids long. Looked up from germline, CDR1 is LGHNA and CDR2 is YSLEER. The CDR3 loop reads CASSQKRGQETQYF. The DNA for the CDR3 is TGCGCCAGCAGCCAAAAACGGGGACAAGAGACCCAGTACTTC.

This chain links TRBV12-3 or TRBV12-4 with TRBJ1-5, with no clear D. V lost 1 base and J lost 4, with 8 bases in between. This CDR3 region has 14 residues. In nucleotides, the CDR3 is TGTGCCAGCAGTTTAGGGGCAGTAAATCAGCCCCAGCATTTT. Amino acids: CASSLGAVNQPQHF.

This clonotype was found a few times. The gene calls are TRBV7-2 and TRBJ2-5; 8 positions agree with TRBD2. The CDR3 runs 14 residues. Germline V CDR1 and CDR2: SGHTA, FQGNSA. J gave up 4 bases and V 5 bases, and 6 bases lay outside the gene matches. The CDR3 is CASSRGLAPETQYF. The CDR3 DNA is TGTGCCAGCAGCCGAGGACTAGCCCCAGAGACCCAGTACTTC.

This clonotype showed up just a few times. This chain connects TRBV6-2 or TRBV6-3 to TRBJ1-1; D remains ambiguous. The germline gives CDR1 MNHEY, CDR2 SVGEGT. CDR3 length: 12 amino acids. The V gene lost 4 bases and the J gene lost 6 bases, with 9 bases spanning the gap. The CDR3 spells CASSSWMAEAFF. Here the CDR3 DNA reads TGTGCCAGCAGTTCATGGATGGCTGAAGCTTTCTTT.

At least ten counts were recorded for this clonotype. The J gene is TRBJ2-2, the V gene TRBV5-1; D gene uncertain. The CDR3 is 16 residues long. Per the germline V gene, CDR1 is SGHRS and CDR2 is YFSETQ. Trimming shortened V by 1 base and J by 1 base, and 11 bases separated the two germline ends. CDR3 loop: CASSLSSQGNTGELFF. For the CDR3, the DNA is TGCGCCAGCAGCTTGTCGTCGCAAGGGAACACCGGGGAGCTGTTTTTT.

This clonotype showed up just a few times. This sequence joins TRBV15 and TRBJ2-3; a possible D gene is TRBD1 (5 bases). CDR3 length: 15 amino acids. V lost 3 bases, J lost 3 bases, and 13 bases lay in between. CDR1 and CDR2 (germline): LNHNV, YYDKDF (reference sequence). The CDR3 reads CATSSGRTTTDTQYF. CDR3 nucleotide sequence: TGTGCCACCAGCAGCGGCAGGACAACAACAGATACGCAGTATTTT.

This chain connects TRBV10-1 to TRBJ2-2; TRBD1 agrees at 9 bases. Unmatched junction bases numbered 0, after V lost 4 bases and J lost 6 bases. The germline V gene encodes CDR1 WNHNN and CDR2 SYGVQD (reference sequence). The CDR3 consists of 13 residues. Here the CDR3 reads CASSGDRAGELFF. For the CDR3, the DNA is TGCGCCAGCAGTGGGGACAGGGCCGGGGAGCTGTTTTTT.

This clonotype has only a few counts. The chain couples TRBV6-1 to TRBJ1-1, with unresolved D. The CDR3 runs 15 residues. In germline, CDR1 is MNHNS, CDR2 SASEGT. Between the trimmed V and J ends, which lost 3 bases and 4 bases, there was a span of 15 bases. CDR3 bases: TGTGCCAGCAGTGACATCTCTGGGGTGGGCACTGAAGCTTTCTTT. Its protein is CASSDISGVGTEAFF.

This clonotype has ten or more counts. The gene calls are TRBV4-3 and TRBJ2-7; D is unresolved. Per germline, CDR1 LGHNA and CDR2 YSLEER. The CDR3 runs 14 residues. Trimming cost V 0 bases and J 3 bases, with 9 bases left between them. The CDR3 loop reads CASSQEYTFYEQYF. As DNA, the CDR3 is TGCGCCAGCAGCCAAGAATACACGTTCTACGAGCAGTACTTC.

This clonotype has more than one count but fewer than ten. The genes are TRBV7-9 and TRBJ1-2; 9 nucleotides match TRBD1. The trim removed 6 bases at V and 7 bases at J, leaving 12 bases unmatched. CDR1 SEHNR and CDR2 FQNEAQ come from the germline V gene (reference sequence). The CDR3 spans 15 residues. The CDR3 DNA sequence: TGTGCCAGCAGTCGATCCGGGACAGGGTCCCTTGGCTACACCTTC. This codes for CASSRSGTGSLGYTF.

This clonotype was seen more than once but under ten times. The rearrangement joins TRBV20-1 to TRBJ2-2; 11 bases map to TRBD2. Germline lookup yields CDR1 DFQATT and CDR2 SNEGSKA (reference sequence). This CDR3 comprises 16 residues. J gave up 5 bases and V 0 bases, and 5 bases lay outside the gene matches. The CDR3 nucleotides read TGCAGTGCTAGAGATCCTAGCGGGAGGAATACCGGGGAGCTGTTTTTT. It yields the protein CSARDPSGRNTGELFF.

This chain connects TRBV25-1 to TRBJ1-2; no firm D call. The germline V gene has CDR1 MGHDK and CDR2 SYGVNS. Trimming removed 4 bases at V and 8 bases at J, with 23 bases between. The CDR3 covers 16 residues. The CDR3 sequence: CASSGGVVSGVSGYTF. CDR3 in DNA: TGTGCCAGCAGTGGGGGTGTTGTTTCCGGGGTGTCGGGCTACACCTTC.

The V and J genes are TRBV2 and TRBJ2-5; D ambiguous. CDR3 length: 11 amino acids. Germline V lookup: CDR1 SNHLY, CDR2 FYNNEI. The germline V and J ends were trimmed by 8 bases and 6 bases, with 10 bases remaining between them. The CDR3 spells CASQDLQTQYF. In DNA form, the CDR3 reads TGTGCCAGCCAAGACTTACAGACCCAGTACTTC.